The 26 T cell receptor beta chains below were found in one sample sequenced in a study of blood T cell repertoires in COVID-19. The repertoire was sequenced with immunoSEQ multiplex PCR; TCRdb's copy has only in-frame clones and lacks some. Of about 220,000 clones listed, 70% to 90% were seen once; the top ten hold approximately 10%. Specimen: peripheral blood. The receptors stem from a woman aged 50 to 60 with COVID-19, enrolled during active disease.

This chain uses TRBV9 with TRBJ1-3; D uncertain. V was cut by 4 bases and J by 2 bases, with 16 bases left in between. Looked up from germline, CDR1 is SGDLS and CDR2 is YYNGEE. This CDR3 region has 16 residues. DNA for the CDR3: TGTGCCAGCAGCCCCCCGGGAAGAGTGGCTGGAAACACCATATATTTT. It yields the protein CASSPPGRVAGNTIYF. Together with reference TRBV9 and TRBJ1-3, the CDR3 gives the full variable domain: DSGVTQTPKHLITATGQRVTLRCSPRSGDLSVYWYQQSLDQGLQFLIQYYNGEERAKGNILERFSAQQFPDLHSELNLSSLELGDSALYFCASSPPGRVAGNTIYFGEGSWLTVV.

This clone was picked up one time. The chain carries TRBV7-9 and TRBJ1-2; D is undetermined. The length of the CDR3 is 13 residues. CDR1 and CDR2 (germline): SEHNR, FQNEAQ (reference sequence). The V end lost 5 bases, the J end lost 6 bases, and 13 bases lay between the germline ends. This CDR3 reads CASSLIAGDGYTF. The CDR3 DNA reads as TGTGCCAGCAGCCTTATAGCGGGCGATGGCTACACCTTC. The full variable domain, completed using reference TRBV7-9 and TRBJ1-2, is DTGVSQNPRHKITKRGQNVTFRCDPISEHNRLYWYRQTLGQGPEFLTYFQNEAQLEKSRLLSDRFSAERPKGSFSTLEIQRTEQGDSAMYLCASSLIAGDGYTFGSGTRLTVV.

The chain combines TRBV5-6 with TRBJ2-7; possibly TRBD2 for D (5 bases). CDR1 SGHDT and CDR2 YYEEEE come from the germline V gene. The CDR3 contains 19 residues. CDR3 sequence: CASSFPPSRDSRSSYEQYV. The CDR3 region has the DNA TGCGCCAGCAGCTTTCCGCCTAGCAGAGACTCAAGGAGCTCCTACGAGCAGTACGTC.

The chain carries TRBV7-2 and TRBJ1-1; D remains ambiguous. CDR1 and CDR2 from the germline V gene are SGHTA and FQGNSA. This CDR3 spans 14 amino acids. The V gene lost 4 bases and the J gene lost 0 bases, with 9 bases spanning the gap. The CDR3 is CASSWSTLNTEAFF. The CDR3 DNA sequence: TGTGCCAGCAGCTGGAGCACTTTGAACACTGAAGCTTTCTTT.

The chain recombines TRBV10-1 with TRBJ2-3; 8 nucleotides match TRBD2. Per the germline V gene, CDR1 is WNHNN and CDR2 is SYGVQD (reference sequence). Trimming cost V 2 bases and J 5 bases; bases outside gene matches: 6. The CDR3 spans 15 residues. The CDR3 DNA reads TGCGCCAGCAGTGAGGGAGGCGGGGGGAAAGATACGCAGTATTTT. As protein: CASSEGGGGKDTQYF.

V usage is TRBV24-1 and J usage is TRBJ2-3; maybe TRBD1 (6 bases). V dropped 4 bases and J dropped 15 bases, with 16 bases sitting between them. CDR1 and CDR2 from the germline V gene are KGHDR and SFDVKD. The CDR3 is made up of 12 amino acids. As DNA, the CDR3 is TGTGCCACCAGTGAGCCGGGACAACGGGTTTATTTT. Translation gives CATSEPGQRVYF.

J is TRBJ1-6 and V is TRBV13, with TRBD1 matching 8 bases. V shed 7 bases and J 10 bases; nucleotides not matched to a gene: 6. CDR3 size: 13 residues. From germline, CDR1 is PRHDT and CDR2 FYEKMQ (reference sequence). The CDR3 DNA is TGTGCCAGCACCGACAGGGGAAGGTCACCCCTCCACTTT. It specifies CASTDRGRSPLHF.

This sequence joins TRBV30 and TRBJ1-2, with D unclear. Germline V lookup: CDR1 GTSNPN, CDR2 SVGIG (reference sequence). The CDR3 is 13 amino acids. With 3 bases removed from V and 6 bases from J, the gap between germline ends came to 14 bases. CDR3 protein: CAWSAIAGNGYTF. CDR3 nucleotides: TGTGCCTGGAGCGCGATTGCGGGGAATGGCTACACCTTC.

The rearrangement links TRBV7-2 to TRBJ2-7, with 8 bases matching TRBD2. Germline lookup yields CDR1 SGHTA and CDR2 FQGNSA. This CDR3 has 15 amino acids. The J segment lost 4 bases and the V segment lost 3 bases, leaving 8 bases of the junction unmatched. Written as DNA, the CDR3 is TGTGCCAGCAGCTTGGTAGCGGGGTCTTTTTACGAGCAGTACTTC. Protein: CASSLVAGSFYEQYF.

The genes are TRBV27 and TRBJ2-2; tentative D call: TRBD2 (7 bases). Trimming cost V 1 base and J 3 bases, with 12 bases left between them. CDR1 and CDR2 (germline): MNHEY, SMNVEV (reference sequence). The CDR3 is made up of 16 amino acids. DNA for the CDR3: TGTGCCAGCAGTTTATGGGGGGGCCAGGACACCGGGGAGCTGTTTTTT. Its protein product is CASSLWGGQDTGELFF.

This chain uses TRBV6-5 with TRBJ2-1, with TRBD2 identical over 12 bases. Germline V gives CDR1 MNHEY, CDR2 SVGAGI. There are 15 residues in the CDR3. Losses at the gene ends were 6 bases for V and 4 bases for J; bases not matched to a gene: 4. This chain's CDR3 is CASRRLAGDYNEQFF. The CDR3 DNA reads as TGTGCCAGCAGGAGACTAGCGGGGGATTACAATGAGCAGTTCTTC.

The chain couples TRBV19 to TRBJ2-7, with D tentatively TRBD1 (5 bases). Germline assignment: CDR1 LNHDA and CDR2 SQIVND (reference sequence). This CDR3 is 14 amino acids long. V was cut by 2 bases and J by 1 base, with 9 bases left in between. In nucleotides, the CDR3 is TGTGCCAGTAGTATAATAGGGGCGTCCTACGAGCAGTACTTC. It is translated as CASSIIGASYEQYF.

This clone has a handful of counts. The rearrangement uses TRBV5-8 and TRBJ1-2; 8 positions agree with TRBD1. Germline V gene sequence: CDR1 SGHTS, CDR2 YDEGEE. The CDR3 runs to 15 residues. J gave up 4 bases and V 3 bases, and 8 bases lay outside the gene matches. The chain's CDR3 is CASSSRTGTGYGYTF. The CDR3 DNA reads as TGTGCCAGCAGCTCACGGACAGGGACGGGCTATGGCTACACCTTC.

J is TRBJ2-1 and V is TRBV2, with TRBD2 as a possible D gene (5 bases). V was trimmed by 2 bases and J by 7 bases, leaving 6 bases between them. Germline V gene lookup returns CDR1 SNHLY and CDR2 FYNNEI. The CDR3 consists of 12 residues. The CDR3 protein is CASSETGNEQFF. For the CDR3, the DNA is TGTGCCAGCAGTGAAACGGGGAATGAGCAGTTCTTC.

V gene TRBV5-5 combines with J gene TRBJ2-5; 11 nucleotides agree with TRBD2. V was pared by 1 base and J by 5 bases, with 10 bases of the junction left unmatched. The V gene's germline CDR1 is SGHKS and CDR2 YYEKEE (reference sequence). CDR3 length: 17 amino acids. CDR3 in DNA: TGTGCCAGCAGCTTGTTCCCTAGCGGGGGGCCGGAGGAGACCCAGTACTTC. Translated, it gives CASSLFPSGGPEETQYF.

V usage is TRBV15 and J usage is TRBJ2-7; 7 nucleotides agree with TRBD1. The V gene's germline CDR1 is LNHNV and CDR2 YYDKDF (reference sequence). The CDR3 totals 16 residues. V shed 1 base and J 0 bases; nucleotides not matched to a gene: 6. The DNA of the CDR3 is TGTGCCACCAGCAGAGCGACAGGGCGTTTCTCCTACGAGCAGTACTTC. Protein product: CATSRATGRFSYEQYF.

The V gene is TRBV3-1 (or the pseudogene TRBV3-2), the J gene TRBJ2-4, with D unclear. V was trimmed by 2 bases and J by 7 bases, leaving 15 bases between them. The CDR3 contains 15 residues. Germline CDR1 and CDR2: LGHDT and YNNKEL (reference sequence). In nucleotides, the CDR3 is TGTGCCAGCAGCCAAAGACACCCCCCCACGAACATTCAGTACTTC. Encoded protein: CASSQRHPPTNIQYF.

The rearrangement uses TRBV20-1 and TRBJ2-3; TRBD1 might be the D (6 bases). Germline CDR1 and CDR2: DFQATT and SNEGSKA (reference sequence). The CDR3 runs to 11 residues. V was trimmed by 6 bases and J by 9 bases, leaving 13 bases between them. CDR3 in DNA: TGCAGTGCCATGACAGGCCCCACGCAGTATTTT. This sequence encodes CSAMTGPTQYF.

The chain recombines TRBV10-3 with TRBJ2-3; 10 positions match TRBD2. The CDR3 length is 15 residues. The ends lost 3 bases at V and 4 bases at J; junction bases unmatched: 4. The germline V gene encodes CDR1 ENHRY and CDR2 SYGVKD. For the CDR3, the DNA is TGTGCCATCAGTGATGAGCGGGGGGGCTCAGATACGCAGTATTTT. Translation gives CAISDERGGSDTQYF.

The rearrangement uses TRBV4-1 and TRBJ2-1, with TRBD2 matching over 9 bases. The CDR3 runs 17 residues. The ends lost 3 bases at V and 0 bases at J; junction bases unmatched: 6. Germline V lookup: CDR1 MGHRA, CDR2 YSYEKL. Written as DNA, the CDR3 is TGCGCCAGCAGCCAGGACCCTAGCGGGGCCTCCTACAATGAGCAGTTCTTC. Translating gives CASSQDPSGASYNEQFF.

The CDR3 DNA reads TGTGCCATCACGAGGGGGGGGGACACTGAAGCTTTCTTT. It yields the protein CAITRGGDTEAFF. The chain has TRBV10-3 and TRBJ1-1; tentatively, D is TRBD1 (6 bases). The germline V gene encodes CDR1 ENHRY and CDR2 SYGVKD. The CDR3 is made up of 13 amino acids. V gave up 7 bases and J gave up 3 bases, with 12 bases separating them.

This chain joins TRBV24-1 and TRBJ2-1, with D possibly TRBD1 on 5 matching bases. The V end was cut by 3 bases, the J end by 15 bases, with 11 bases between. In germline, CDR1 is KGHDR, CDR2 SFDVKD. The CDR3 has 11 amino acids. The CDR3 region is CATSDRAGWFF. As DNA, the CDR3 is TGTGCCACCAGTGATAGGGCAGGGTGGTTCTTC.

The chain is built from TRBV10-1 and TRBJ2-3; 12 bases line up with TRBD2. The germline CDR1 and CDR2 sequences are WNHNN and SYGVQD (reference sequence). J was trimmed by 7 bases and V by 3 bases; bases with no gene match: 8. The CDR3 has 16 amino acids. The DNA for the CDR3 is TGCGCCAGCAGTGACCCCCGGACTAGCGGGGAGAATACGCAGTATTTT. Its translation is CASSDPRTSGENTQYF.

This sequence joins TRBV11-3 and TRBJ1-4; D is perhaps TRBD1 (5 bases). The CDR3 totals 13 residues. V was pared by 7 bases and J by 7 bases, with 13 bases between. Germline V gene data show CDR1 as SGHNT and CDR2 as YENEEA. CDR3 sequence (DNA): TGTGCCAGCAACGGGGGGGTGAGTGAAAAACTGTTTTTT. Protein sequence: CASNGGVSEKLFF.

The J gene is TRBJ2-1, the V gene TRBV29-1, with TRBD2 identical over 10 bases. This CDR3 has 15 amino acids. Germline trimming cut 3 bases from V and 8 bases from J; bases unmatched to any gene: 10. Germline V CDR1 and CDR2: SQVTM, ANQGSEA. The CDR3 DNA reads TGCAGCGTTGAGGCAGCGGGGGGGCAGTCGGATGAGCAGTTCTTC. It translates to CSVEAAGGQSDEQFF.

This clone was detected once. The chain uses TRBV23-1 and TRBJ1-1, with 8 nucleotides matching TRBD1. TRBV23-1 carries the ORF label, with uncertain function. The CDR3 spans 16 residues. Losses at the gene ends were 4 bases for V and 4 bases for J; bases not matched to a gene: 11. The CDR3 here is CASSLRTGRYGTEAFF. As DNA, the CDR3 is TGCGCCAGCAGTCTCCGGACAGGGAGGTATGGCACTGAAGCTTTCTTT.